These T cell receptor beta chains were read from a single sample in a study of a mutant IDH1 vaccine in newly diagnosed glioma. Profiling relied on immunoSEQ multiplex PCR, and the TCRdb table lists in-frame clones only, not all of them. The data show fewer than 35,000 clones, more than 75% seen once. These TCRs are of unknown antigen specificity. This material consisted of PBMCs, taken from a glioma patient whose treatment included an IDH1 peptide vaccine. Receptor source: a man over 45 with glioma. Each CDR3 is given with its conserved first and last residue. The D gene is left open where the match is weak. Clone sizes are given selectively: once, few, many, or a class where the clone is expanded.

D	V	J	size	DNA	CDR3
TRBD1	TRBV5-4	TRBJ2-5	.	TGTGCCAGCAGCCTGGGACAGGCTCAAGAGACCCAGTACTTC	CASSLGQAQETQYF
.	TRBV29-1	TRBJ2-6	.	TGCAGCGTTGCAAGCAGGGGCGGGCCTGGAGGGGCCAACGTCCTGACTTTC	CSVASRGGPGGANVLTF
TRBD1	TRBV5-1	TRBJ2-7	.	TGCGCCAGCAGCTACGGACAGGCCTACGAGCAGTACTTC	CASSYGQAYEQYF
TRBD2	TRBV9	TRBJ2-2	.	TGTGCCAGCAGCGTACCGACTAGCGGGAACACCGGGGAGCTGTTTTTT	CASSVPTSGNTGELFF
.	TRBV29-1	TRBJ1-3	medium-sized	TGCAGCGCCAGGTCGTCAGGGGTTGGAGGAAACACCATATATTTT	CSARSSGVGGNTIYF
.	TRBV18	TRBJ2-6	.	TGTGCCAGCTCGCAACCCTGGACTCGGGGGCCCCCTGGGGCCAACGTCCTGACTTTC	CASSQPWTRGPPGANVLTF
.	TRBV29-1	TRBJ1-1	.	TGCAGCGTTGTAGCCACTGAAGCTTTCTTT	CSVVATEAFF
.	TRBV9	TRBJ2-7	few	TGTGCCAGCAGCCCCTGGGGCGGATCCTACGAGCAGTACTTC	CASSPWGGSYEQYF
.	TRBV7-9	TRBJ2-7	.	TGTGCCAGCAGCCCAGCGGGCTCCTACGAGCAGTACTTC	CASSPAGSYEQYF
.	TRBV20-1	TRBJ2-7	.	TGCAGTACGGTTCGACAGGACGAGCAGTACTTC	CSTVRQDEQYF
TRBD1	TRBV4-3	TRBJ2-4	once	TGCGCCAGCAGCCAAGCCGACAGGGGGTTGGACATTCAGTACTTC	CASSQADRGLDIQYF
.	TRBV15	TRBJ2-7	.	TGTGCCACCAGCAGGTTAAACGGCGAGCAGTACTTC	CATSRLNGEQYF
.	TRBV7-9	TRBJ1-3	.	TGTGCCAGCAGCTTCAATCCGGGAAACACCATATATTTT	CASSFNPGNTIYF
TRBD1	TRBV27	TRBJ2-2	.	TGTGCCAGCAGATCCGGGACAGGGGGCACCGGGGAGCTGTTTTTT	CASRSGTGGTGELFF
.	TRBV27	TRBJ2-6	.	TGTGCCAGCAGACGGTTGGAGACCTTGGCCGGGGCCAACGTCCTGACTTTC	CASRRLETLAGANVLTF
TRBD1	TRBV18	TRBJ2-7	.	TGTGCCAGCTCACCCTCGACAGGGTCGATCTACGAGCAGTACTTC	CASSPSTGSIYEQYF
.	TRBV9	TRBJ1-2	medium-sized	TGTGCCAGCAGCGCTGGGGGTGGCTACACCTTC	CASSAGGGYTF
TRBD1	TRBV19	TRBJ1-2	.	TGTGCCAGTAGTCTCCGAACAGGGGACTATGGCTACACCTTC	CASSLRTGDYGYTF
.	TRBV9	TRBJ2-1	.	TGTGCCAGCAGCGAGAGAGGGTCCGGGACACCAATCCGCCACAATGAGCAGTTCTTC	CASSERGSGTPIRHNEQFF
.	TRBV5-4	TRBJ2-7	.	TGTGCCAGCAGCTTGAGGCAGGGCGGGGAGCAGTACTTC	CASSLRQGGEQYF
.	TRBV5-1	TRBJ1-4	.	TGCGCCAGCAGCTTCGGGAGGAGCCGAAATGAAAAACTGTTTTTT	CASSFGRSRNEKLFF
.	TRBV2	TRBJ2-4	.	TGTGCCAGCAGGAAAAGGGCACAGGCGAGTAACATTCAGTACTTC	CASRKRAQASNIQYF
TRBD1	TRBV4-1	TRBJ1-2	.	TGCGCCAGCAGCCGACCTGATGCGACAGGGGGGTTCGTCTATGGCTACACCTTC	CASSRPDATGGFVYGYTF
.	TRBV5-8	TRBJ1-1	.	TGTGCCAGCAGCCACCGGAACAGGTGGAACACTGAAGCTTTCTTT	CASSHRNRWNTEAFF
.	TRBV4-3	TRBJ1-2	.	TGCGCCAGCAGCCAAGTCTTAGCAGGGAGAGGCTACACCTTC	CASSQVLAGRGYTF
.	TRBV5-1	TRBJ2-2	.	TGCGCCAGCAGCTTGGCGTATGGTGGGACCGGGGAGCTGTTTTTT	CASSLAYGGTGELFF
.	TRBV10-3	TRBJ1-1	.	TGTGCCATCAGCGAAGGGAACACTGAAGCTTTCTTT	CAISEGNTEAFF
TRBD1	TRBV7-2	TRBJ2-2	.	TGTGCCAGCAGCTCTTCGACAGGGAAAGTGGCCGGGGAGCTGTTTTTT	CASSSSTGKVAGELFF
.	TRBV7-9	TRBJ1-3	.	TGTGCCAGCAGCTTAAGAGAATCGGGAAACACCATATATTTT	CASSLRESGNTIYF
.	TRBV5-4	TRBJ2-5	.	TGTGCCAGCAGCTTGGACCAGGGGCATGAGACCCAGTACTTC	CASSLDQGHETQYF
.	TRBV5-1	TRBJ2-1	.	TGCGCCAGCAGCTTGGAGCCTAGCCTCGCATACGATGAGCAGTTCTTC	CASSLEPSLAYDEQFF
.	TRBV5-1	TRBJ2-7	.	TGCGCCAGCAGCTTGGAAGGAAACGAGCAGTACTTC	CASSLEGNEQYF
.	TRBV7-6	TRBJ2-3	once	TGTGCCAGCAGCTTAGGGGAGGTGGGGAGTACGCAGTATTTT	CASSLGEVGSTQYF
.	TRBV4-1	TRBJ2-3	.	TGCGCCAGCAGCCACGGACAGCCCCGTCCCGGAGATACGCAGTATTTT	CASSHGQPRPGDTQYF
TRBD1	TRBV18	TRBJ2-3	.	TGTGCCAGCTCGTCACGGGGACAGGGCCCAGATACGCAGTATTTT	CASSSRGQGPDTQYF
TRBD1	TRBV10-2	TRBJ2-1	.	TGCGCCAGCAGGGCGGGGACAGGGACTTACAATGAGCAGTTCTTC	CASRAGTGTYNEQFF
.	TRBV7-9	TRBJ1-2	.	TGTGCCAGCAGCTCCCCGGAAGGGGGGGGTGGCTACACCTTC	CASSSPEGGGGYTF
TRBD1	TRBV18	TRBJ2-2	.	TGTGCCAGCTGGGAAGGACAGGGTTCCGGGGAGCTGTTTTTT	CASWEGQGSGELFF
.	TRBV7-3	TRBJ1-1	.	TGTGCCAGCAGCTCGGGGGCCAGGACCACTGAAGCTTTCTTT	CASSSGARTTEAFF
.	TRBV19	TRBJ1-4	.	TGTGCCAGTAGTTCCCAGGGGAGGGATGAAAAACTGTTTTTT	CASSSQGRDEKLFF
.	TRBV14	TRBJ2-1	once	TGTGCCAGCAGCCAAGAACGGGGTGAAGGCGGGGGCTTGTACAATGAGCAGTTCTTC	CASSQERGEGGGLYNEQFF
.	TRBV4-3	TRBJ1-2	medium-sized	TGCGCCAGCAGCCCGTATTCACCGAGGAGCAGATACTATGGCTACACCTTC	CASSPYSPRSRYYGYTF